The source of this T cell receptor beta chain is a study of CD8+CD57+ T cells in acquired aplastic anemia. Patients sequenced had flow cytometry evidence of CD8+CD57+ cell expansion. Both TCR beta VDJ combination and CDR3 sequence profiling were carried out. Genomic DNA was the template for this profiling. TCRdb processed the reads anew with MiXCR; each CDR3 protein has one entry. The table records 250,000 to 300,000 distinct CDR3 sequences, 56% of them present only once. As for this clonotype: Its antigen is not identified.

Study observations and caveats: Researchers report that around 31 CD8+ CDR3 sequences appeared in both patients and controls.

Sequenced sample: sorted CD4+, CD8+, or CD8+CD57+ T cells (not recorded which) from PBMCs. The clonotype comes from a human donor with aplastic anemia.

DNA of the CDR3: TGTGCCAGCAGCTCCACAGACTCTGGGGCCAACGTCCTGACTTTC. Translation: CASSSTDSGANVLTF. V gene TRBV11-2 combines with J gene TRBJ2-6; D gene ambiguous. This CDR3 is 15 amino acids long. Germline CDR1 and CDR2: SGHAT and FQNNGV. Trimming took off 4 bases at V and 0 bases at J, with 7 bases between the two ends.